These 8 T cell receptor beta chains were sequenced from one sample in a study of OX40 agonist ivuxolimab in advanced cancers. Libraries were prepared by immunoSEQ multiplex PCR; TCRdb keeps only in-frame clonotypes and omits some of them. The sample includes around 80,000 clones, 65% to 90% seen only once; the top ten take roughly 3%. Sequencing was performed on CD4+ or CD8+ T cells sorted from blood, taken in a trial of the OX40 agonist ivuxolimab. All receptors come from an adult with an advanced solid tumor such as melanoma, head and neck, liver or kidney cancer.

The chain combines TRBV10-3 with TRBJ1-1; D is ambiguous. The germline V gene encodes CDR1 ENHRY and CDR2 SYGVKD. The CDR3 loop spans 14 amino acids. Trimming stripped 9 bases from V and 1 base from J, with 15 bases between. The CDR3 loop reads CAIRLGSTNTEAFF. In nucleotides, the CDR3 is TGTGCCATTCGGCTGGGCAGTACGAACACTGAAGCTTTCTTT.

This clone was seen a single time. J is TRBJ1-3 and V is TRBV15, with D unclear. V was trimmed by 0 bases and J by 3 bases, leaving 18 bases between them. Germline CDR1 reads LNHNV; CDR2 reads YYDKDF (reference sequence). The CDR3 loop spans 18 amino acids. The CDR3 nucleotides are TGTGCCACCAGCAGAGATGTATGGGAGGGAGTAAATGGAAACACCATATATTTT. Translating it yields CATSRDVWEGVNGNTIYF.

This chain connects TRBV7-9 to TRBJ1-2; D may be TRBD1 (6 bases). V dropped 5 bases and J dropped 4 bases, with 11 bases sitting between them. The CDR3 spans 13 residues. Germline V lookup: CDR1 SEHNR, CDR2 FQNEAQ (reference sequence). The CDR3 region has the DNA TGTGCCAGCAGCCTACAGGGAATCTATGGCTACACCTTC. Encoded protein: CASSLQGIYGYTF.

This clone was seen just once. The chain recombines TRBV19 with TRBJ2-1, with 8 positions matching TRBD1. This CDR3 is 14 amino acids long. In germline, CDR1 is LNHDA, CDR2 SQIVND (reference sequence). Losses at the gene ends were 8 bases for V and 9 bases for J; bases not matched to a gene: 12. For the CDR3, the DNA is TGTGCCAGTGGAAATTGGGACAGGATCCGTGAGCAGTTCTTC. It codes for CASGNWDRIREQFF.

Written as DNA, the CDR3 is TGTGCCAGCAGCTTTAGCGGGAGGCCAGGGGAGACCCAGTACTTC. Translated, it gives CASSFSGRPGETQYF. The V gene is TRBV5-6, the J gene TRBJ2-5, with TRBD2 matching over 10 bases. Germline V lookup: CDR1 SGHDT, CDR2 YYEEEE. This CDR3 is 15 amino acids long. V was pared by 2 bases and J by 5 bases, with 6 bases of the junction left unmatched. The variable domain in full, with the rest retrieved from reference TRBV5-6 and TRBJ2-5, is DAGVTQSPTHLIKTRGQQVTLRCSPKSGHDTVSWYQQALGQGPQFIFQYYEEEERQRGNFPDRFSGHQFPNYSSELNVNALLLGDSALYLCASSFSGRPGETQYFGPGTRLLVL.

The chain couples TRBV7-8 to TRBJ2-1; 13 nucleotides align to TRBD2. There are 18 residues in the CDR3. V shed 4 bases, J shed 8 bases, and the junction held 14 bases outside the gene matches. The V gene's germline CDR1 is SGHVS and CDR2 FQNEAQ. The CDR3 sequence is CASSSSGTSGKAVDEQFF. The CDR3 DNA reads TGTGCCAGCAGCTCATCCGGGACTAGCGGGAAGGCAGTCGATGAGCAGTTCTTC.

The rearrangement links TRBV5-1 to TRBJ1-4; TRBD1 agrees at 9 bases. The CDR3 loop spans 15 amino acids. Per germline, CDR1 SGHRS and CDR2 YFSETQ. With V trimmed by 5 bases and J by 8 bases, 10 bases remained unmatched. The CDR3 is CASRSRAGTGEKLFF. CDR3 sequence (DNA): TGCGCCAGCAGATCCCGCGCCGGGACAGGGGAAAAACTGTTTTTT.

This clone was observed a single time. The V call is TRBV5-6, the J call TRBJ2-7; TRBD1 aligns across 10 bases. From germline, CDR1 is SGHDT and CDR2 YYEEEE. The J segment lost 3 bases and the V segment lost 3 bases, leaving 12 bases of the junction unmatched. CDR3 size: 17 residues. The CDR3 DNA follows: TGTGCCAGCAGCTCAATTCTCCCGGGACAGGGGTTCTACGAGCAGTACTTC. Protein: CASSSILPGQGFYEQYF.